This TCR beta chain is from a study of CDR3 diversity in severe acne. The CDR3 is 14 amino acids. V was cut by 3 bases and J by 2 bases, with 11 bases left in between. The germline CDR1 and CDR2 sequences are LNHNV and YYDKDF (reference sequence). TCRdb independently ran MiXCR on the PCR reads; one entry per CDR3 protein. The sample holds over 90,000 distinct CDR3 sequences, roughly half seen once. This clonotype was observed once. The sequence came from a male donor with acne. This sequence joins TRBV15 and TRBJ2-7; perhaps TRBD1 as D (5 bases). Sequences were obtained from blood. This chain's CDR3 is CATSSRDSPYEQYF. CDR3 nucleotides: TGTGCCACCAGCAGTAGAGACAGCCCCTACGAGCAGTACTTC.